Below, 13 T cell receptor beta chains from the same sample are listed, as sequenced in a study of chemoradiotherapy in HPV16-positive cancers. Using immunoSEQ multiplex PCR, the repertoire was profiled, and TCRdb retains in-frame clones only, with some absent. The sample records tens of thousands of clones, approximately 90% being singletons. This material consisted of blood, taken from a patient who underwent chemoradiotherapy. The source of these receptors is a human donor with HPV-associated anogenital cancer.

The DNA of the CDR3 is TGTGCCAGCAGTCCCGGGGACAGGGGCAATCAGCCCCAGCATTTT. Translated, it gives CASSPGDRGNQPQHF. The rearrangement uses TRBV28 and TRBJ1-5; TRBD1 matches at 9 bases. CDR3 length: 15 residues. In germline, CDR1 is MDHEN, CDR2 SYDVKM. The V segment lost 5 bases and the J segment 2 bases; nucleotides outside the gene matches: 4.

V gene TRBV29-1 combines with J gene TRBJ1-2; D remains unclear. The CDR3 extends over 14 amino acids. Germline lookup yields CDR1 SQVTM and CDR2 ANQGSEA. Trimming took off 0 bases at V and 0 bases at J, with 8 bases between the two ends. The CDR3 DNA is TGCAGCGTTGAAGAGGTGGGGTCTAACTATGGCTACACCTTC. It specifies CSVEEVGSNYGYTF.

The CDR3 is CASSLMGADQPQHF. CDR3 sequence (DNA): TGCGCCAGCAGCTTGATGGGGGCTGATCAGCCCCAGCATTTT. J is TRBJ1-5 and V is TRBV5-1; perhaps TRBD1 as D (6 bases). Trimming took 1 base from V and 5 from J, leaving 10 bases between them. The CDR3 loop spans 14 amino acids. Germline-derived CDR1 and CDR2 are SGHRS and YFSETQ.

The rearrangement uses TRBV29-1 and TRBJ2-7, with TRBD2 as a possible D gene (5 bases). This CDR3 comprises 13 residues. Germline loops: CDR1 SQVTM, CDR2 ANQGSEA. Trimming removed 6 bases from V and 0 bases from J, with 12 bases in between. The CDR3 protein is CSVDSGGSYEQYF. The DNA of the CDR3 is TGCAGCGTAGACTCTGGAGGCTCCTACGAGCAGTACTTC.

The rearrangement joins TRBV19 to TRBJ2-2; TRBD2 aligns across 9 bases. Germline V CDR1 and CDR2: LNHDA, SQIVND (reference sequence). V shed 1 base and J 0 bases; nucleotides not matched to a gene: 15. This CDR3 has 21 residues. The CDR3: CASSIGHGIRLAATNTGELFF. CDR3 sequence (DNA): TGTGCCAGTAGTATAGGTCACGGGATTAGACTAGCGGCAACGAACACCGGGGAGCTGTTTTTT. The full variable domain, in which reference TRBV19 and TRBJ2-2 provide the parts outside the CDR3, is DGGITQSPKYLFRKEGQNVTLSCEQNLNHDAMYWYRQDPGQGLRLIYYSQIVNDFQKGDIAEGYSVSREKKESFPLTVTSAQKNPTAFYLCASSIGHGIRLAATNTGELFFGEGSRLTVL.

The rearrangement links TRBV29-1 to TRBJ2-7; 9 bases line up with TRBD1. The CDR3 spans 16 residues. Germline V lookup: CDR1 SQVTM, CDR2 ANQGSEA. With V trimmed by 6 bases and J by 4 bases, 16 bases remained unmatched. CDR3 in amino acids: CSVASPTGGDSYEQYF. CDR3 nucleotides: TGCAGCGTCGCTTCGCCGACAGGGGGAGATTCTTACGAGCAGTACTTC.

This clone was picked up a small number of times. The rearrangement links TRBV29-1 to TRBJ2-7, with D perhaps TRBD2 (5 bases). Germline CDR1 is SQVTM and CDR2 is ANQGSEA. CDR3 size: 15 residues. The V end was cut by 1 base, the J end by 3 bases, with 16 bases between. DNA of the CDR3: TGCAGCGTTGAAGGAAAGACCTACGGGGACTACGAGCAGTACTTC. It codes for CSVEGKTYGDYEQYF.

The genes are TRBV18 and TRBJ2-5; no clear D gene. The CDR3 covers 13 residues. CDR1 and CDR2 (germline): KGHSH, LQKENI. With 2 bases removed from V and 4 bases from J, the gap between germline ends came to 8 bases. CDR3 residues: CASSPGNLETQYF. DNA for the CDR3: TGTGCCAGCTCACCAGGGAACCTAGAGACCCAGTACTTC.

The rearrangement links TRBV7-9 to TRBJ1-4, with 9 bases aligning to TRBD1. CDR3 length: 17 residues. Germline V gives CDR1 SEHNR, CDR2 FQNEAQ (reference sequence). V was pared by 5 bases and J by 3 bases, with 10 bases of the junction left unmatched. The DNA of the CDR3 is TGTGCCAGCAGCCGACGGACAGGGGAATCGGCTAATGAAAAACTGTTTTTT. This translates into CASSRRTGESANEKLFF. The entire variable domain, with the rest obtained from reference TRBV7-9 and TRBJ1-4, is as follows: DTGVSQNPRHKITKRGQNVTFRCDPISEHNRLYWYRQTLGQGPEFLTYFQNEAQLEKSRLLSDRFSAERPKGSFSTLEIQRTEQGDSAMYLCASSRRTGESANEKLFFGSGTQLSVL.

The rearrangement joins TRBV9 to TRBJ2-7, with D unresolved. V was pared by 4 bases and J by 3 bases, with 17 bases between. CDR1 SGDLS and CDR2 YYNGEE come from the germline V gene. The CDR3 length is 15 residues. The CDR3 nucleotides read TGTGCCAGCAGCACGCGCGATGGATTTAGCTACGAGCAGTACTTC. This translates into CASSTRDGFSYEQYF.

V and J are TRBV30 and TRBJ1-2; TRBD1 is a possible D gene (6 bases). The V gene lost 5 bases and the J gene lost 2 bases, with 9 bases spanning the gap. This CDR3 comprises 12 residues. Germline V gene lookup returns CDR1 GTSNPN and CDR2 SVGIG (reference sequence). This chain's CDR3 is CAWATGNYGYTF. Written as DNA, the CDR3 is TGTGCCTGGGCCACAGGGAACTATGGCTACACCTTC.

V is TRBV19 and J is TRBJ1-1, with 7 positions matching TRBD1. J gave up 4 bases and V 5 bases, and 7 bases lay outside the gene matches. The germline V gene encodes CDR1 LNHDA and CDR2 SQIVND (reference sequence). The CDR3 loop spans 14 amino acids. CDR3 nucleotides: TGTGCCAGTAGTCCTAGATCAGGGGGCACTGAAGCTTTCTTT. It encodes CASSPRSGGTEAFF.

The V call is TRBV9, the J call TRBJ1-3; TRBD1 is a possible D gene (6 bases). Germline loops: CDR1 SGDLS, CDR2 YYNGEE. V lost 0 bases to trimming and J lost 2 bases, with 15 bases between them. The CDR3 runs 17 residues. The CDR3 sequence is CASSVGGGGAAGNTIYF. DNA of the CDR3: TGTGCCAGCAGCGTAGGAGGTGGGGGGGCTGCTGGAAACACCATATATTTT.